This T cell receptor beta chain appears in the sequencing data of a study of blood T cells in healthy people across ages. Study-level results: Per million T cells, the diversity of TCR beta decreased roughly linearly as age advanced.

The donors, aged roughly 6 to 100, were healthy Caucasians from Russia. Peripheral blood samples of 7.5 to 10 milliliters were drawn from each donor. A sample-barcoded 5' primer and a J-beta primer mix were used in a second PCR of roughly 7 to 11 cycles. A 12-random-nucleotide template-switch adaptor tagged each cDNA molecule. MiXCR, run by TCRdb on the 5' RACE reads, gives a single entry per CDR3 protein. The table has about 2 million distinct CDR3 sequences, about 50% seen once. V shed 3 bases, J shed 4 bases, and the junction held 5 bases outside the gene matches. CDR1 and CDR2 (germline): DFQATT, SNEGSKA (reference sequence). CDR3 length: 14 amino acids. A word on this clonotype: The antigen is undetermined.

Sequences were obtained from blood. The clonotype comes from a woman aged 40 to 50 in good health. V gene TRBV20-1 combines with J gene TRBJ2-1, with TRBD1 matching over 8 bases. CDR3 loop: CSASPGGWYNEQFF. The CDR3 region has the DNA TGCAGTGCTAGCCCAGGGGGCTGGTACAATGAGCAGTTCTTC.